This entry describes one T cell receptor beta chain. Only in-frame clones appear in the TCRdb table, and some are missing; sequencing was by immunoSEQ multiplex PCR. This sample has 140,000 to 150,000 clones; around 84% occur once, and the top ten carry roughly 6.2%. With V trimmed by 7 bases and J by 6 bases, 14 bases remained unmatched. CDR3 length: 15 residues. Germline V lookup: CDR1 MNHEY, CDR2 SVGAGI. This specimen comes from a study of blood T cell repertoires in COVID-19. The sample taken for sequencing was PBMCs or T cells enriched from blood (not recorded which). This chain uses TRBV6-5 with TRBJ1-2, with 7 nucleotides matching TRBD1. This TCR was sampled from a woman aged 45-59 years who had been exposed to COVID-19. CDR3 residues: CASTYDNSGGNGYTF. The CDR3 DNA reads TGTGCCAGCACCTATGATAATTCAGGGGGTAATGGCTACACCTTC.